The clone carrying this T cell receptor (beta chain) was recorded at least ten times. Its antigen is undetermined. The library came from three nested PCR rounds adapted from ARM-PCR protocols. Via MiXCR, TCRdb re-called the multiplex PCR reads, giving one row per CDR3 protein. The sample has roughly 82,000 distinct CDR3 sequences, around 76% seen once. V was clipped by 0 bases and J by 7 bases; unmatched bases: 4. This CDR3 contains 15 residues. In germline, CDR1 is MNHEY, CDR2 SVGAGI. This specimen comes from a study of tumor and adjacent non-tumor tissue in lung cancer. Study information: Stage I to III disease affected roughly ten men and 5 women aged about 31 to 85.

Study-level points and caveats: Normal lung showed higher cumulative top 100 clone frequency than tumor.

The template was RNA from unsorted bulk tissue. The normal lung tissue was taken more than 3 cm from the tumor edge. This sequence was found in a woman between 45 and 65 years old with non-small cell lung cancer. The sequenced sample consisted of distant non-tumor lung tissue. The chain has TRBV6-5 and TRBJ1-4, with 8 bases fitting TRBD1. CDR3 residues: CASSYSRTGIEKLFF. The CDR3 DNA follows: TGTGCCAGCAGTTACTCCCGGACAGGGATTGAAAAACTGTTTTTT.